The rows below give T cell receptor beta chains drawn from one sample of a study of blood T cell repertoires in COVID-19. Only in-frame clones appear in the TCRdb table, and some are missing; sequencing was by immunoSEQ multiplex PCR. The repertoire has approximately 670,000 clones, approximately 90% of them found once; the top ten carry approximately 0.25%. Sequences were obtained from peripheral blood. The source is a young woman with acute or convalescent COVID-19. CDR3s include the opening cysteine and the closing phenylalanine or tryptophan. The order of the fields is clone size, J gene, D gene, V gene, CDR3 DNA, CDR3 protein. The D gene is left open where the match is weak. Clone size, where shown, is once, few, many, or a class for clones that have expanded.

>.|TRBJ2-3|.|TRBV24-1
TGTGCCACCGAGGGTGGAGGGAGCACAGATACGCAGTATTTT
CATEGGGSTDTQYF
>.|TRBJ1-4|.|TRBV7-2
TGTGCCAGCAGCCCCGGTTGGGAAAAACTGTTTTTT
CASSPGWEKLFF
>.|TRBJ1-3|TRBD1|TRBV6-5
TGTGCCAGCACACAGGGGGGATTTGGAAACACCATATATTTT
CASTQGGFGNTIYF
>.|TRBJ2-7|.|TRBV5-5
TGTGCCAGCAGCTTGGTGAGTGGGCCTGAGCAGTACTTC
CASSLVSGPEQYF
>few|TRBJ1-1|.|TRBV3-1/TRBV3-2
TGTGCCAGCAGCCAAGATAGAGTATACACTGAAGCTTTCTTT
CASSQDRVYTEAFF
>.|TRBJ1-2|.|TRBV19
TGTGCCAGTCGTAGGGGCGACTATGGCTACACCTTC
CASRRGDYGYTF
>.|TRBJ1-2|.|TRBV6-2/TRBV6-3
TGTGCCAGCAGTTACGGACAGCCCTATGGCTACACCTTC
CASSYGQPYGYTF
>.|TRBJ2-4|.|TRBV7-2
TGTGCCAGCAGCTTAAGTGGCGCGGGTTTCAGCATTCAGTACTTC
CASSLSGAGFSIQYF
>.|TRBJ2-3|TRBD1|TRBV24-1
TGTGCCACCAGTGGTTGGACAGGATCGGATACGCAGTATTTT
CATSGWTGSDTQYF
>few|TRBJ1-1|TRBD1|TRBV19
TGTGCCAGTAGTACCAGGACAGGGCGAAGAGGCACTGAAGCTTTCTTT
CASSTRTGRRGTEAFF
>.|TRBJ1-2|TRBD1|TRBV9
TGTGCCAGCAGCGCCCACAGGGGACTCAACTATGGCTACACCTTC
CASSAHRGLNYGYTF
>.|TRBJ1-2|TRBD1|TRBV12-3/TRBV12-4
TGTGCCAGCAGTTCCAGGGGGCATGGCTACACCTTC
CASSSRGHGYTF
>.|TRBJ1-2|.|TRBV4-3
TGCGCCAGCAGCCAAGATTTGAGAACCAACTATGGCTACACCTTC
CASSQDLRTNYGYTF
>.|TRBJ1-2|TRBD1|TRBV7-9
TGTGCCAGCAGCCCCAGGAGACAGGGGAACTATGGCTACACCTTC
CASSPRRQGNYGYTF
>.|TRBJ2-3|TRBD1|TRBV7-2
TGTGCCAGCAGCCCCAGGGGGTCCCCGTTCACAGATACGCAGTATTTT
CASSPRGSPFTDTQYF
>.|TRBJ1-6|.|TRBV27
TGTGCCAGCAGCAGTAGTAGAGGCTATTCACCCCTCCACTTT
CASSSSRGYSPLHF
>.|TRBJ2-7|.|TRBV3-1/TRBV3-2
TGTGCCAGCAGCCAAAGAGGACACTCCTACGAGCAGTACTTC
CASSQRGHSYEQYF
>.|TRBJ1-1|.|TRBV19
TGTGCCAGTAGTATGCTCTTTTCCCCAACAGGGATGAACACTGAAGCTTTCTTT
CASSMLFSPTGMNTEAFF
>.|TRBJ1-1|.|TRBV15
TGTGCCACCAGCAGAGCCTCTCGCACTGAAGCTTTCTTT
CATSRASRTEAFF
>.|TRBJ1-1|.|TRBV4-1
TGCGCCAGCAGCCAAGATACCCTGGTATTCCAGGGAATGGTTCAGAACACTGAAGCTTTCTTT
CASSQDTLVFQGMVQNTEAFF
>.|TRBJ1-1|.|TRBV7-8
TGTGCCAGCAGCTTAGTAAGGGAGGGTGAAGCTTTCTTT
CASSLVREGEAFF
>.|TRBJ2-2|TRBD1|TRBV7-9
TGTGCCAGCAGCTCCCCTGCCAGGGGGCCCGGGGAGCTGTTTTTT
CASSSPARGPGELFF
>.|TRBJ2-7|TRBD1|TRBV10-3
TGTGCCTCCCGACAGGGGCAAGACGAGCAGTACTTC
CASRQGQDEQYF
>.|TRBJ2-5|TRBD2|TRBV25-1
TGTGCCAGCAGTGAGCGGGGGCAAGAGACCCAGTACTTC
CASSERGQETQYF
>.|TRBJ1-5|TRBD1|TRBV7-2
TGTGCCAGCAGCTCGATCGGGACAGCTGGGAATCAGCCCCAGCATTTT
CASSSIGTAGNQPQHF
>few|TRBJ1-5|TRBD1|TRBV6-2/TRBV6-3
TGTGCCAGCAGTTACTCGGGGACAGGGGCGGTTCAGCCCCAGCATTTT
CASSYSGTGAVQPQHF
>.|TRBJ2-7|TRBD1|TRBV19
TGTGCCAGTAGTAGGGGACAGGAGGGGCACGAGCAGTACTTC
CASSRGQEGHEQYF
>once|TRBJ1-6|.|TRBV6-6
TGTGCCAGCAGTTACTCGAGGAGGTCCTATAATTCACCCCTCCACTTT
CASSYSRRSYNSPLHF
>.|TRBJ1-2|TRBD1|TRBV5-5
TGTGCCAGCAGCTTGCAGGGGGCTTCTAACTATGGCTACACCTTC
CASSLQGASNYGYTF
>.|TRBJ2-7|TRBD1|TRBV18
TGTGCCAGCTCACTCTACCGACAGGGGGCAGGGGACGAGCAGTACTTC
CASSLYRQGAGDEQYF
>.|TRBJ1-3|.|TRBV11-2
TGTGCCAGCAGTCACAGGGTTGGCTCTGGAAACACCATATATTTT
CASSHRVGSGNTIYF
>.|TRBJ2-7|.|TRBV21-1
TGTGCCAGCAGCAAGATTTTTCCGGGACTAGCGGTGGAGGGCCTCTACGAGCAGTACTTC
CASSKIFPGLAVEGLYEQYF
>.|TRBJ2-7|.|TRBV18
TGTGCCAGCTCGACAAATTCCGAGCAGTACTTC
CASSTNSEQYF
>.|TRBJ2-7|TRBD2|TRBV7-9
TGTGCCAGCAGCTTAACCTGGACTAGCGGGGGGGCCTACGAGCAGTACTTC
CASSLTWTSGGAYEQYF
>.|TRBJ2-1|TRBD2|TRBV11-3
TGTGCCAGCAGCTTAACCCTAGCGGGGGAGCAGTTCTTC
CASSLTLAGEQFF
>.|TRBJ2-1|TRBD2|TRBV2
TGTGCCAGCAGGATCCCTCGGGGGGGCACGTACAATGAGCAGTTCTTC
CASRIPRGGTYNEQFF
>.|TRBJ2-7|.|TRBV6-6
TGTGCCAGCAGAGACACGGCAGGGAGGTACGAGCAGTACTTC
CASRDTAGRYEQYF
>once|TRBJ2-7|TRBD1|TRBV15
TGTGCCACCAGCAAGGACAGGGGGTGGGGTTTCCTTTCTTACGAGCAGTACTTC
CATSKDRGWGFLSYEQYF
>.|TRBJ1-5|.|TRBV5-5
TGTGCCAGCAGCCCCGGACACAATAGCAATCAGCCCCAGCATTTT
CASSPGHNSNQPQHF
>.|TRBJ1-1|.|TRBV10-3
TGTGCCATCAGCCAGGGTAGGTGGGCTTTCTTT
CAISQGRWAFF
>.|TRBJ2-1|.|TRBV24-1
TGTGCCACCAGTGATTCGTCGGGGGTTCTCGATGAGCAGTTCTTC
CATSDSSGVLDEQFF
>.|TRBJ2-1|TRBD2|TRBV11-1
TGTGCCAGCAGCATCCTGATAGCGGGGTACTACAATGAGCAGTTCTTC
CASSILIAGYYNEQFF
>.|TRBJ2-7|TRBD1|TRBV10-3
TGTGCCATCAGTGACTTTACGGGACAGGGACTCTACGAGCAGTACTTC
CAISDFTGQGLYEQYF
>.|TRBJ1-2|TRBD1|TRBV28
TGTGCCAGCAGTTGGACAGGGTTAGGCTACACCTTC
CASSWTGLGYTF
>once|TRBJ1-2|TRBD1|TRBV6-5
TGTGCCAGCAGTCAGGACAGGGTTGGGGACTATGGCTACACCTTC
CASSQDRVGDYGYTF
>once|TRBJ2-2|.|TRBV19
TGTGCCAGTAGCGATCCCCGACAGGGAGGACCCGGGGAGCTGTTTTTT
CASSDPRQGGPGELFF
>.|TRBJ1-1|TRBD1|TRBV7-6
TGTGCCAGCAGCTCTCATGGCGGCAGGGGGTCTATGAACACTGAAGCTTTCTTT
CASSSHGGRGSMNTEAFF
>.|TRBJ2-3|.|TRBV11-2
TGTGCCAGCAGCTTACGTGGGTCGGGAACAGGGCGAGATACGCAGTATTTT
CASSLRGSGTGRDTQYF
>.|TRBJ2-7|TRBD2|TRBV2
TGTGCCAGCGCGGGACTAGGAGGAACGTACGAGCAGTACTTC
CASAGLGGTYEQYF